This TCR beta chain was sequenced during a study of CD8 T cells in Susac syndrome (dated by TCRdb to between 2018 and 2020). About the investigation overall: Of the Susac syndrome patients who were sequenced, more than 5 had clinically active disease and eight were in clinical remission. At blood withdrawal, Susac syndrome patients were either therapy-naive, taking corticosteroids (in some cases with IVIg as well), or taking IVIg alone. Whether CD8+ T cell activation and differentiation in Susac syndrome was antigen driven was tested using repertoire sequencing. Results the study describes overall, beyond this receptor: The study acknowledged that relatively few individuals were included in the TCR sequencing and HLA analysis. No clonal expansion was detected in the CD4+ T cell repertoire of Susac syndrome patients.

The CDR3 numbers 13 residues from cysteine through phenylalanine. Solely the CDR3 DNA is kept, with 39 bases framed from the first base. Cut back by 4 bases and 10 bases, the V and J ends lie 14 bases apart. From a lookup of the germline V gene, CDR1 and CDR2 are MRHNA and SNTAGT. RNA was extracted using the RNeasy kit, and about 0.45 to 1 ug of the RNA was reverse transcribed with random hexamers. The immunoSEQ multiplex PCR assay, which covers 54 Vbeta and 13 Jbeta segments, was used to amplify TCR beta CDR3 regions. PCR amplification bias was corrected by using a synthetic template baseline for primer optimization and computational correction. Under the source paper's analysis protocol: Reads were annotated to V, D and J genes per IMGT and analyzed with immunoSEQ Analyzer, keeping only productive sequences. Clonality was computed as one minus Shannon entropy normalized by log2 of the number of productive unique sequences. For each patient and control, public and private clones were evaluated among the 100 most prevalent clones. Susac-specific clones were defined as absent from healthy and MS cohorts, 850 to 1,300 published viral clones and other ImmuneACCESS disease sequences. TCRdb reprocessing: public reads trimmed at Q25 with fastp, clones called with MiXCR, in-frame beta chains kept. Identical CDR3 proteins give one entry, which carries the most common genes and DNA. TCRdb, not the original authors, processed these V and J calls. A total of approximately 210,000 distinct CDR3 sequences appear in this sample, about 94% of them only once. Clones ranked in the top ten supply 0.15% of the sample.

Peripheral blood CD8+ and CD4+ T cells from healthy donors, Susac syndrome patients and multiple sclerosis patients were profiled using high-throughput TCR beta sequencing. Susac syndrome patients met recently defined diagnostic criteria for definite or probable disease. Bulk CD8+ and CD4+ T cells were purified magnetically by negative isolation, whereas CD8+ TEMRA cells were enriched by FACS. Blood was collected in EDTA tubes and processed within 24 hours, with PBMCs isolated through density gradient centrifugation. PBMCs intended for TCR sequencing were cryopreserved in liquid nitrogen and thawed later in a water bath at 37 degrees C. The sorted or isolated CD4+, CD8+ and CD8+ TEMRA cells had a purity of 90% or higher. As regards this clonotype: Its antigen remains unidentified. Per-nucleotide qualities are absent, and no much larger clonotype sits a single base away.

The receptor was isolated from a human donor with Susac syndrome. Recombination connected TRBV6-4 to TRBJ2-1, and TRBD2 may be the D gene, going by 7 matching bases. The sample consisted of CD4+ T cells from PBMCs. The CDR3 region reads CASSVSQGGEQFF. The DNA reads as follows: TGTGCCAGCAGTGTATCACAGGGAGGGGAGCAGTTCTTC.